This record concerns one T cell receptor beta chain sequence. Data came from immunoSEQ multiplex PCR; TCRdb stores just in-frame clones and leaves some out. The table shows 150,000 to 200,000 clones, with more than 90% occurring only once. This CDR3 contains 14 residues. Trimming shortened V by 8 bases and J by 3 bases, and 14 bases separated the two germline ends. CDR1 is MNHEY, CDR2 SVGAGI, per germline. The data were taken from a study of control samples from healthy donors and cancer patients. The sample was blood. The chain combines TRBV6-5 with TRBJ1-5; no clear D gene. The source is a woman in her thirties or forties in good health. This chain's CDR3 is CASPRILVNQPQHF. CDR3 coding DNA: TGTGCCAGCCCACGGATTTTGGTCAATCAGCCCCAGCATTTT.